This paragraph covers one TCR beta chain sequence. What this receptor recognizes is not known. Nothing much larger sits one base from this clone, and base qualities are not available. These data come from a study of blood T cell repertoires in COVID-19 (dated by TCRdb to about 2020). Background for the entire study: Samples covering the acute and convalescent phases of COVID-19 were provided by collaborators in the United States, Italy and Spain. The material from the prospective study consisted of cDNA or gDNA derived from T cells, B-cell-depleted T cells, or PBMCs. The dataset comprised deeply sampled blood TCRbeta repertoires from subjects exposed to, actively infected with, or recovered from COVID-19. The repertoires were released in a freely available public database meant as a resource for research on the immune response to SARS-CoV-2. Samples came from the ongoing ImmuneRACE study (first 160 participants) plus 1,254 subjects from 6 global collaborators. A de-identified subject ID, COVID-19 status, age in years and sex were almost always included in the sample metadata. Where HLA class I and class II types were available, the types were taken from metadata supplied by the sample provider, not from assay-based typing.

The immunoSEQ Assay, a bias-controlled multiplex PCR, was used to amplify TCRbeta CDR3 regions from genomic DNA. Per the original workflow: The number of nucleated cells in each sample was estimated from the amplification of reference gene primers within the assay. Sequence reads were collapsed and filtered to measure the absolute abundance of every unique TCRbeta CDR3 rearrangement. Productive Simpson clonality was computed per sample as the square root of Simpson's diversity index over productive rearrangements. Drawn from immuneACCESS, this table holds only the in-frame rearrangements with V and J called that TCRdb kept. Clones are partly lost; checked studies trace under half to an unresolved V gene and leave the rest unexplained. V and J calls and clone size are those listed in that table; D and trimming were worked out from the DNA. For this sample the table gives about 110,000 clones, of which 71% were detected only once. About 1% of the sample is held by the ten biggest clonotypes.

The collaborating institutions used their own protocols to collect whole blood in K2EDTA tubes. For TCRbeta analysis, collaborators shipped samples as frozen whole blood, isolated PBMCs, or DNA extracted from either of those sample types. The study at large found these results: How much clinical and demographic metadata was included differed by source and by participant, and the metadata was provided uncurated.

The sequence came from a human donor with acute or convalescent COVID-19. The donor label of this sample is uncertain. The material sequenced was peripheral blood.

The DNA reads TGTGCCTGGTCTGGGACAGTTAATCAGCCCCAGCATTTT. It specifies CAWSGTVNQPQHF. The chain is made from TRBV30 and TRBJ1-5; TRBD1 aligns with 7 central bases. Trimmed from V: 5 bases; trimmed from J: 4 bases; junction bases lacking a gene match: 5. CDR1 GTSNPN and CDR2 SVGIG are derived from the germline V gene (reference sequence). Taken from cysteine to phenylalanine, the CDR3 has 13 residues. Left in the record is the CDR3 DNA by itself, 39 bases read in frame from the first base. Joined to the reference TRBV30 and TRBJ1-5 proteins, this CDR3 gives the full variable domain: SQTIHQWPATLVQPVGSPLSLECTVEGTSNPNLYWYRQAAGRGLQLLFYSVGIGQISSEVPQNLSASRPQDRQFILSSKKLLLSDSGFYLCAWSGTVNQPQHFGDGTRLSIL.